These 31 T cell receptor beta chains share one sample of origin, sequenced in a study of long-term antiretroviral therapy in people with HIV. Researchers report immunoSEQ v3.0 was run at survey level. Produced via immunoSEQ multiplex PCR; TCRdb's table is partial and in-frame only. The table has more than 20,000 clones, 81% seen once; the top ten hold approximately 16%. Source: unsorted PBMCs, taken at the start of antiretroviral therapy, before treatment. All receptors come from a woman aged 18-35 years with HIV.

This rearrangement joins TRBV11-2 to TRBJ1-1; D is undetermined. Germline CDR1 SGHAT, CDR2 FQNNGV. The CDR3 runs 14 residues. Trimming shortened V by 6 bases and J by 7 bases, and 18 bases separated the two germline ends. The CDR3 DNA reads as TGTGCCAGCAGTCCGCGGGCCCCTTCAATTGAAGCTTTCTTT. This translates into CASSPRAPSIEAFF.

The chain links TRBV13 to TRBJ2-3; 9 bases agree with TRBD2. CDR3 length: 15 amino acids. The V gene's germline CDR1 is PRHDT and CDR2 FYEKMQ (reference sequence). V shed 5 bases and J 7 bases; nucleotides not matched to a gene: 10. The CDR3 loop reads CASSHGAGGKNTQYF. The CDR3 bases are TGTGCCAGCAGCCACGGAGCGGGGGGTAAGAATACGCAGTATTTT.

V usage is TRBV5-6 and J usage is TRBJ2-1; D gene unclear. V lost 2 bases to trimming and J lost 1 base, with 7 bases between them. CDR3 size: 14 residues. Germline V gene sequence: CDR1 SGHDT, CDR2 YYEEEE. This chain's CDR3 is CASSLSGSYNEQFF. The CDR3 region has the DNA TGTGCCAGCAGCTTATCCGGGTCCTACAATGAGCAGTTCTTC.

The genes are TRBV12-5 and TRBJ2-5; the match to TRBD1 covers 8 bases. The CDR3 is 13 amino acids. CDR1 and CDR2 from the germline V gene are LGHNT and FRNRAP. After removal of 7 bases from V and 4 bases from J, the junction contained 5 bases not matched to a gene. The CDR3: CASAGGQGETQYF. CDR3 nucleotides: TGTGCTAGTGCCGGAGGACAGGGAGAGACCCAGTACTTC.

This chain joins TRBV6-5 and TRBJ1-2; D remains ambiguous. This CDR3 spans 15 amino acids. Trimming took off 4 bases at V and 4 bases at J, with 16 bases between the two ends. CDR1 is MNHEY and CDR2 is SVGAGI in the germline V gene. The CDR3 nucleotides are TGTGCCAGCAGTTCCGCTCGGACGGATCTCTATGGCTACACCTTC. Protein sequence: CASSSARTDLYGYTF.

This chain uses TRBV11-2 with TRBJ2-6; D call uncertain. The germline V gene encodes CDR1 SGHAT and CDR2 FQNNGV. This CDR3 contains 15 residues. The V gene lost 5 bases and the J gene lost 2 bases, with 10 bases spanning the gap. CDR3 residues: CASSPYNPGANVLTF. DNA for the CDR3: TGTGCCAGCAGCCCCTACAACCCTGGGGCCAACGTCCTGACTTTC. The complete variable domain, with remaining parts taken from reference TRBV11-2 and TRBJ2-6, reads EAGVAQSPRYKIIEKRQSVAFWCNPISGHATLYWYQQILGQGPKLLIQFQNNGVVDDSQLPKDRFSAERLKGVDSTLKIQPAKLEDSAVYLCASSPYNPGANVLTFGAGSRLTVL.

The CDR3: CAISEEGGNTEAFF. CDR3 nucleotides: TGTGCCATCAGTGAAGAGGGGGGGAACACTGAAGCTTTCTTT. The V and J genes are TRBV10-3 and TRBJ1-1; D possibly corresponds to TRBD1 (6 bases). This CDR3 region has 14 residues. CDR1 ENHRY and CDR2 SYGVKD come from the germline V gene. The V end lost 3 bases, the J end lost 1 base, and 9 bases lay between the germline ends.

The chain joins TRBV11-2 to TRBJ2-7; no clear D. The CDR3 contains 14 residues. The ends were cut back, 0 bases at V and 3 bases at J, with 9 bases in the middle. CDR1 and CDR2 from the germline V gene are SGHAT and FQNNGV. CDR3 DNA sequence: TGTGCCAGCAGCTTAGATCGGCACAGCTACGAGCAGTACTTC. Protein product: CASSLDRHSYEQYF.

This chain connects TRBV7-2 to TRBJ2-1; 8 bases map to TRBD2. The CDR3 sequence is 16 residues long. V was pared by 5 bases and J by 4 bases, with 10 bases of the junction left unmatched. CDR1 and CDR2 from the germline V gene are SGHTA and FQGNSA. The CDR3 region is CASSLRSGSIYNEQFF. CDR3 DNA sequence: TGTGCCAGCAGCCTACGGAGCGGGAGTATTTACAATGAGCAGTTCTTC. The whole variable domain, remainder taken from reference TRBV7-2 and TRBJ2-1, is GAGVSQSPSNKVTEKGKDVELRCDPISGHTALYWYRQSLGQGLEFLIYFQGNSAPDKSGLPSDRFSAERTGGSVSTLTIQRTQQEDSAVYLCASSLRSGSIYNEQFFGPGTRLTVL.

The rearrangement links TRBV10-3 to TRBJ2-1; no firm D call. The germline gives CDR1 ENHRY, CDR2 SYGVKD. The V end was cut by 0 bases, the J end by 4 bases, with 13 bases between. CDR3 size: 16 residues. Here the CDR3 reads CAISESADPIYNEQFF. In nucleotides, the CDR3 is TGTGCCATCAGTGAGTCTGCAGACCCGATTTACAATGAGCAGTTCTTC.

The chain couples TRBV2 to TRBJ1-3; no clear D gene. This CDR3 is 16 amino acids long. Germline-derived CDR1 and CDR2 are SNHLY and FYNNEI. V dropped 5 bases and J dropped 0 bases, with 14 bases sitting between them. The CDR3 protein is CASSNKAIYSGNTIYF. The CDR3 region has the DNA TGTGCCAGCAGTAACAAAGCCATTTACTCTGGAAACACCATATATTTT.

The J gene is TRBJ2-7, the V gene TRBV7-2; D is possibly TRBD2 (6 bases). CDR1 and CDR2 (germline): SGHTA, FQGNSA. This CDR3 is built from 13 residues. Trimming took 1 base from V and 7 from J, leaving 11 bases between them. The CDR3 bases are TGTGCCAGCAGCTTAGGGCGGGCGGGAGAGCAGTACTTC. Its protein product is CASSLGRAGEQYF.

The chain has TRBV27 and TRBJ1-2; the match to TRBD1 covers 10 bases. Per the germline V gene, CDR1 is MNHEY and CDR2 is SMNVEV (reference sequence). The V and J ends lost 0 bases and 5 bases, in that order; junction bases with no gene match: 0. CDR3 size: 14 residues. CDR3 sequence reads: CASSLSGQGYGYTF. CDR3 sequence (DNA): TGTGCCAGCAGTTTATCGGGACAGGGGTATGGCTACACCTTC.

The gene calls are TRBV2 and TRBJ1-5; D perhaps matches TRBD1 (6 bases). This CDR3 has 15 residues. V was shortened by 0 bases and J by 5 bases, with 11 bases between the two germline ends. Per the germline V gene, CDR1 is SNHLY and CDR2 is FYNNEI. CDR3 bases: TGTGCCAGCAGTGAAGCGCAACAGGGTGATCAGCCCCAGCATTTT. Amino acid sequence: CASSEAQQGDQPQHF.

The sample holds a few counts of this clone. V is TRBV19 and J is TRBJ1-3; no clear D. The CDR3 sequence is 15 residues long. V lost 3 bases to trimming and J lost 1 base, with 10 bases between them. Per the germline V gene, CDR1 is LNHDA and CDR2 is SQIVND (reference sequence). CDR3 region: CASSIQPGSGNTIYF. Here the CDR3 DNA reads TGTGCCAGTAGTATCCAGCCGGGATCTGGAAACACCATATATTTT.

The genes are TRBV29-1 and TRBJ2-7, with 12 bases matching TRBD2. J was trimmed by 6 bases and V by 6 bases; bases with no gene match: 9. This CDR3 contains 14 residues. Per germline, CDR1 SQVTM and CDR2 ANQGSEA. The CDR3 spells CSVATSGGHSEQYF. The CDR3 DNA is TGCAGCGTGGCAACTAGCGGGGGGCATAGCGAGCAGTACTTC.

The CDR3 protein is CASSLGAGQANGYTF. As DNA, the CDR3 is TGTGCCAGCAGTTTGGGGGCGGGACAGGCGAATGGCTACACCTTC. The chain uses TRBV27 and TRBJ1-2; 8 bases are a match to TRBD1. With 3 bases clipped from V and 6 bases from J, the junction kept 9 bases outside the gene matches. CDR3 size: 15 residues. The germline V gene encodes CDR1 MNHEY and CDR2 SMNVEV (reference sequence).

The rearrangement links TRBV7-2 to TRBJ2-7; 7 nucleotides line up with TRBD1. CDR1 and CDR2 from the germline V gene are SGHTA and FQGNSA. This CDR3 region has 14 residues. V lost 4 bases and J lost 3; bases outside the gene matches: 6. CDR3 loop: CASSSKGALYEQYF. CDR3 nucleotides: TGTGCCAGCAGCTCCAAGGGGGCTCTCTACGAGCAGTACTTC.

This clone came up a few times. The chain couples TRBV6-1 to TRBJ1-2, with a weak D call TRBD1 (6 bases). V was pared by 5 bases and J by 5 bases, with 15 bases between. The CDR3 length is 14 residues. Germline lookup yields CDR1 MNHNS and CDR2 SASEGT. The CDR3, as DNA: TGTGCCAGCAGTTTCCACAGGGAGGGGTATGGCTACACCTTC. Residues: CASSFHREGYGYTF.

This sequence joins TRBV4-1 and TRBJ1-2; no firm D call. Germline values: CDR1 MGHRA, CDR2 YSYEKL. The CDR3 runs 15 residues. The V gene lost 0 bases and the J gene lost 6 bases, with 14 bases spanning the gap. The CDR3 region is CASSQDHYLVDGYTF. In DNA, the CDR3 is TGCGCCAGCAGCCAAGACCACTACTTAGTGGATGGCTACACCTTC.

This chain links TRBV15 with TRBJ1-4, with a weak D call TRBD1 (6 bases). This CDR3 spans 16 amino acids. Germline V gives CDR1 LNHNV, CDR2 YYDKDF (reference sequence). The ends were cut back, 2 bases at V and 1 base at J, with 11 bases in the middle. CDR3 in amino acids: CATSRYGGETNEKLFF. The CDR3 DNA reads TGTGCCACCAGCAGATACGGGGGCGAAACTAATGAAAAACTGTTTTTT.

This clone was seen more than once but under ten times. The rearrangement links TRBV6-5 to TRBJ1-2, with TRBD1 identical over 10 bases. This CDR3 spans 14 amino acids. Germline assignment: CDR1 MNHEY and CDR2 SVGAGI. The DNA of the CDR3 is TGTGGGGTCAAACAGACAGGGGGCGTTTATGGCTACACCTTC. Encoded protein: CGVKQTGGVYGYTF.

CDR3 sequence: CASTPTSGQTYEQYF. CDR3 bases: TGTGCCAGCACTCCAACGTCCGGACAGACCTACGAGCAGTACTTC. The chain employs TRBV28 and TRBJ2-7, with a tentative D call TRBD1 (6 bases). Germline V gene sequence: CDR1 MDHEN, CDR2 SYDVKM. The CDR3 is 15 residues long. Between the trimmed V and J ends, which lost 7 bases and 2 bases, there was a span of 18 bases.

The gene calls are TRBV9 and TRBJ1-2; 9 nucleotides align to TRBD1. CDR1 and CDR2 from the germline V gene are SGDLS and YYNGEE. V lost 3 bases, J lost 6 bases, and 6 bases stayed unmatched. This CDR3 is built from 14 residues. CDR3 nucleotides: TGTGCCAGCAGCGCCGGACAGGGGCGGAATGGCTACACCTTC. Encoded protein: CASSAGQGRNGYTF.

The chain employs TRBV19 and TRBJ2-1, with a possible D match to TRBD2 (6 bases). The germline V and J ends were trimmed by 5 bases and 10 bases, with 21 bases remaining between them. Germline CDR1 is LNHDA and CDR2 is SQIVND (reference sequence). This CDR3 region has 15 residues. The CDR3 nucleotides are TGTGCCAGTAGTTCCCAGGGATGGGACGGAGGGGAGCAGTTCTTC. This sequence encodes CASSSQGWDGGEQFF. Using reference TRBV19 and TRBJ2-1 for the parts outside the CDR3, the full variable domain is DGGITQSPKYLFRKEGQNVTLSCEQNLNHDAMYWYRQDPGQGLRLIYYSQIVNDFQKGDIAEGYSVSREKKESFPLTVTSAQKNPTAFYLCASSSQGWDGGEQFFGPGTRLTVL.

The CDR3 DNA sequence: TGCGCCAGCAGCTTGGAAGGGACTGAAGCTTTCTTT. This translates into CASSLEGTEAFF. V is TRBV5-1 and J is TRBJ1-1; no firm D call. The V end lost 0 bases, the J end lost 5 bases, and 5 bases lay between the germline ends. The CDR3 length is 12 residues. Germline V gene data show CDR1 as SGHRS and CDR2 as YFSETQ.

DNA for the CDR3: TGTGCCTGGGGCTACAGATCAACTAATGAAAAACTGTTTTTT. As protein: CAWGYRSTNEKLFF. V is TRBV30 and J is TRBJ1-4; the D is unclear. V shed 5 bases and J shed 0 bases, with 10 bases lying between them. Germline V gene sequence: CDR1 GTSNPN, CDR2 SVGIG (reference sequence). The CDR3 length is 14 residues.

The CDR3 reads CASSSNSGGGSYNEQFF. In DNA, the CDR3 is TGTGCCAGCAGCTCCAATAGCGGGGGTGGCTCCTACAATGAGCAGTTCTTC. The V gene is TRBV7-9, the J gene TRBJ2-1; TRBD2 matches 9 bases. The CDR3 sequence is 17 residues long. Germline assignment: CDR1 SEHNR and CDR2 FQNEAQ (reference sequence). V lost 4 bases to trimming and J lost 0 bases; unmatched junction nucleotides: 7. Variable domain in full (rest from reference TRBV7-9 and TRBJ2-1): DTGVSQNPRHKITKRGQNVTFRCDPISEHNRLYWYRQTLGQGPEFLTYFQNEAQLEKSRLLSDRFSAERPKGSFSTLEIQRTEQGDSAMYLCASSSNSGGGSYNEQFFGPGTRLTVL.

The chain employs TRBV2 and TRBJ2-1; 10 positions agree with TRBD2. The ends lost 3 bases at V and 2 bases at J; junction bases unmatched: 7. Germline CDR1 is SNHLY and CDR2 is FYNNEI. The CDR3 runs to 17 residues. The CDR3 sequence is CASSETKRGGTYNEQFF. The CDR3 DNA is TGTGCCAGCAGTGAGACGAAGCGGGGGGGCACCTACAATGAGCAGTTCTTC.

CDR3 protein: CASSPDRDENIQYF. The CDR3 region has the DNA TGTGCCAGCAGCCCGGACAGGGATGAAAACATTCAGTACTTC. The chain uses TRBV5-4 and TRBJ2-4; 8 nucleotides match TRBD1. Losses at the gene ends were 4 bases for V and 5 bases for J; bases not matched to a gene: 5. The length of the CDR3 is 14 residues. CDR1 and CDR2 (germline): SGHNT, YYREEE (reference sequence).

This chain joins TRBV6-6 and TRBJ2-2; a weak D match, TRBD1 (7 bases). The V end was cut by 6 bases, the J end by 7 bases, with 18 bases between. The CDR3 loop spans 15 amino acids. CDR1 and CDR2 from the germline V gene are MNHNY and SVGAGI (reference sequence). The CDR3: CASRKGGERVGELFF. The CDR3 bases are TGTGCCAGCAGAAAAGGGGGCGAGCGGGTCGGGGAGCTGTTTTTT.